This T cell receptor beta chain was profiled in a study of T-cell reconstitution after alpha-beta-depleted transplantation in children. Study-level findings and limits: By about two months after transplant, alpha-beta T cells reportedly arose from several hundred graft clones that had expanded. Some patients showed high day-60 TCRbeta diversity, which derived from surviving recipient T cells and thymic progenitors. T-cell counts and diversity at one year following transplant were attributed mainly to newly produced T cells.

For TCRbeta, the library was prepared with unique molecular identifiers. TCRdb reanalysed the PCR reads using MiXCR and keeps one entry per CDR3 protein. Of approximately 250,000 distinct CDR3 sequences listed, roughly 24% are singletons. The CDR3 has 17 residues. V shed 2 bases, J shed 2 bases, and the junction held 6 bases outside the gene matches. In germline, CDR1 is MNHEY, CDR2 SVGAGI. Concerning this clonotype itself: Its antigen is as yet unknown.

This rearrangement joins TRBV6-5 to TRBJ2-5; 12 nucleotides agree with TRBD2. The TCR originated in a girl aged 2-10 years with Fanconi anemia, due to receive a stem cell transplant. Material: PBMCs, obtained before TCRalphabeta/CD19-depleted stem cell transplant. As DNA, the CDR3 is TGTGCCAGCAGTTACGGGGGGACTAGCGGGTATCAAGAGACCCAGTACTTC. Its protein is CASSYGGTSGYQETQYF.